This passage covers 18 T cell receptor beta chains from one sample sequenced in a study of CD8+ T cells in alopecia areata. Sequencing used cDNA as its template, made by extracting RNA and reverse transcribing it. Using immunoSEQ multiplex PCR, the repertoire was profiled, and TCRdb retains in-frame clones only, with some absent. The sample has 150,000 to 200,000 clones, 50% to 70% seen once; the top ten hold 1.3%. The treatment is: oral pan-JAK inhibitor, 5-10 mg twice daily. The starting material was CD4+ T cells sorted from blood, obtained around week 50, from a patient treated with tofacitinib. The receptors shown here come from a human donor with alopecia areata.

V gene TRBV2 combines with J gene TRBJ1-3, with a weak D call TRBD1 (5 bases). The V end was cut by 5 bases, the J end by 0 bases, with 14 bases between. Germline CDR1 and CDR2: SNHLY and FYNNEI. This CDR3 contains 16 residues. DNA of the CDR3: TGTGCCAGCAGTAGGGACCAATCCGTCTCTGGAAACACCATATATTTT. It translates to CASSRDQSVSGNTIYF.

V usage is TRBV15 and J usage is TRBJ2-7; unclear D gene. CDR1 and CDR2 from the germline V gene are LNHNV and YYDKDF (reference sequence). The CDR3 runs to 13 residues. The V end lost 0 bases, the J end lost 5 bases, and 8 bases lay between the germline ends. CDR3: CATSREYGDEQYF. Here the CDR3 DNA reads TGTGCCACCAGCAGAGAGTATGGCGACGAGCAGTACTTC.

The V gene is TRBV5-1, the J gene TRBJ1-2, with D unclear. V was cut by 4 bases and J by 4 bases, with 11 bases left in between. In germline, CDR1 is SGHRS, CDR2 YFSETQ. The CDR3 totals 13 residues. CDR3 sequence: CASSGVSSYGYTF. The DNA for the CDR3 is TGCGCCAGCAGCGGAGTATCCTCCTATGGCTACACCTTC. Filled out from reference TRBV5-1 and TRBJ1-2, the complete variable domain reads KAGVTQTPRYLIKTRGQQVTLSCSPISGHRSVSWYQQTPGQGLQFLFEYFSETQRNKGNFPGRFSGRQFSNSRSEMNVSTLELGDSALYLCASSGVSSYGYTFGSGTRLTVV.

The chain recombines TRBV29-1 with TRBJ1-2; unclear D gene. The CDR3 is 11 residues long. Trimming removed 7 bases from V and 7 bases from J, with 13 bases in between. In germline, CDR1 is SQVTM, CDR2 ANQGSEA. This CDR3 is CSGLETGGYTF. Here the CDR3 DNA reads TGCAGCGGACTCGAGACTGGTGGCTACACCTTC.

The chain is built from TRBV4-3 and TRBJ2-7; 10 bases agree with TRBD2. Unmatched junction bases numbered 5, after V lost 0 bases and J lost 3 bases. This CDR3 is 16 amino acids long. Germline CDR1 LGHNA, CDR2 YSLEER. The CDR3 region has the DNA TGCGCCAGCAGCCAAGAGTTTACTAGCGGGGTCTACGAGCAGTACTTC. Translating it yields CASSQEFTSGVYEQYF.

This chain joins TRBV7-3 and TRBJ2-1; a weak D match, TRBD1 (6 bases). Trimming removed 0 bases from V and 7 bases from J, with 19 bases in between. The CDR3 totals 17 residues. The germline CDR1 and CDR2 sequences are SGHTA and FQGTGA. The CDR3 region is CASSLTAGATPRNEQFF. The CDR3 nucleotides read TGTGCCAGCAGCTTAACAGCAGGGGCGACTCCGAGAAATGAGCAGTTCTTC.

This clone was seen only a few times. For the CDR3, the DNA is TGCAGCGTTGAAGCTGGCGGGAGTGGTACGCAGTATTTT. Its protein is CSVEAGGSGTQYF. This chain connects TRBV29-1 to TRBJ2-3; 7 nucleotides align to TRBD2. With 1 base clipped from V and 8 bases from J, the junction kept 6 bases outside the gene matches. The CDR3 consists of 13 residues. The germline V gene has CDR1 SQVTM and CDR2 ANQGSEA.

The chain combines TRBV30 with TRBJ1-1, with 8 bases identical to TRBD1. The J segment lost 6 bases and the V segment lost 4 bases, leaving 1 base of the junction unmatched. Looked up from germline, CDR1 is GTSNPN and CDR2 is SVGIG (reference sequence). This CDR3 comprises 11 residues. CDR3 protein: CAWKDRAEAFF. In nucleotides, the CDR3 is TGTGCCTGGAAGGACAGGGCTGAAGCTTTCTTT.

The chain links TRBV7-8 to TRBJ2-1, with D possibly matching TRBD2 (6 bases). The CDR3 consists of 13 residues. V dropped 4 bases and J dropped 9 bases, with 13 bases sitting between them. Germline CDR1 SGHVS, CDR2 FQNEAQ. CDR3: CASSSREESEQFF. Written as DNA, the CDR3 is TGTGCCAGCAGCTCCAGGGAGGAGTCTGAGCAGTTCTTC.

This clone was recorded a few times. The DNA for the CDR3 is TGTGCCAGCAGCTCCCACATCCTGGGACTAGCGGGGGGAGATACGCAGTATTTT. Its translation is CASSSHILGLAGGDTQYF. This chain links TRBV5-4 with TRBJ2-3; 15 bases fit TRBD2. With V trimmed by 3 bases and J by 5 bases, 10 bases remained unmatched. The germline gives CDR1 SGHNT, CDR2 YYREEE (reference sequence). The CDR3 is 18 residues long.

The V call is TRBV5-4, the J call TRBJ1-2; unclear D gene. CDR1 is SGHNT and CDR2 is YYREEE in the germline V gene (reference sequence). This CDR3 is built from 13 residues. Trimming removed 2 bases at V and 6 bases at J, with 11 bases between. CDR3 region: CASSLPQLDGYTF. CDR3 in DNA: TGTGCCAGCAGCTTACCACAGTTGGATGGCTACACCTTC. The complete variable domain, with remaining parts taken from reference TRBV5-4 and TRBJ1-2, reads ETGVTQSPTHLIKTRGQQVTLRCSSQSGHNTVSWYQQALGQGPQFIFQYYREEENGRGNFPPRFSGLQFPNYSSELNVNALELDDSALYLCASSLPQLDGYTFGSGTRLTVV.

The chain is built from TRBV5-1 and TRBJ2-3; 10 bases match TRBD2. After removal of 4 bases from V and 2 bases from J, the junction contained 7 bases not matched to a gene. The V gene's germline CDR1 is SGHRS and CDR2 YFSETQ. CDR3 length equals 16 residues. CDR3 protein: CASSGTSGVATDTQYF. The DNA for the CDR3 is TGCGCCAGCAGCGGAACTAGCGGGGTTGCCACAGATACGCAGTATTTT.

This clone was seen more than once but under ten times. V usage is TRBV5-6 and J usage is TRBJ2-5, with D perhaps TRBD1 (6 bases). V was trimmed by 3 bases and J by 4 bases, leaving 10 bases between them. This CDR3 comprises 13 residues. CDR1 and CDR2 from the germline V gene are SGHDT and YYEEEE. The CDR3 protein is CASSSGQRETQYF. DNA for the CDR3: TGTGCCAGCAGCTCCGGACAGAGAGAGACCCAGTACTTC.

The chain links TRBV6-1 to TRBJ2-1, with D possibly being TRBD1 (6 bases). V lost 3 bases, J lost 13 bases, and 16 bases lay in between. This CDR3 region has 13 residues. Germline V lookup: CDR1 MNHNS, CDR2 SASEGT. The CDR3 spells CASSDGDRSNQFF. CDR3 in DNA: TGTGCCAGCAGTGACGGCGACAGGTCGAACCAGTTCTTC.

This chain joins TRBV2 and TRBJ2-3; 8 bases align to TRBD2. Germline loops: CDR1 SNHLY, CDR2 FYNNEI. The CDR3 has 17 amino acids. Trimming took 8 bases from V and 2 from J; bases not matched to a gene: 15. CDR3 sequence (DNA): TGTGCCAGCTCAAAGTTCGTGGGACTAGGAGTCACAGATACGCAGTATTTT. Translation: CASSKFVGLGVTDTQYF.

V usage is TRBV7-2 and J usage is TRBJ1-1; D possibly corresponds to TRBD1 (6 bases). The CDR3 totals 15 residues. The germline CDR1 and CDR2 sequences are SGHTA and FQGNSA. With 5 bases removed from V and 6 bases from J, the gap between germline ends came to 19 bases. The CDR3 protein is CASSPHVAGVAEAFF. The CDR3 nucleotides read TGTGCCAGCAGCCCCCATGTAGCAGGGGTCGCTGAAGCTTTCTTT.

J is TRBJ1-2 and V is TRBV29-1; no reliable D call. Between the trimmed V and J ends, which lost 0 bases and 6 bases, there was a span of 2 bases. Germline CDR1 and CDR2: SQVTM and ANQGSEA. The CDR3 is 10 residues long. CDR3 sequence: CSVEEDGYTF. The CDR3 nucleotides are TGCAGCGTTGAAGAGGATGGCTACACCTTC. Drawing the rest from reference TRBV29-1 and TRBJ1-2, the complete variable domain is SAVISQKPSRDICQRGTSLTIQCQVDSQVTMMFWYRQQPGQSLTLIATANQGSEATYESGFVIDKFPISRPNLTFSTLTVSNMSPEDSSIYLCSVEEDGYTFGSGTRLTVV.

At least ten counts were recorded for this clone. This rearrangement joins TRBV7-9 to TRBJ2-3; TRBD1 is a possible D gene (6 bases). This CDR3 region has 19 residues. Germline V gene data show CDR1 as SEHNR and CDR2 as FQNEAQ (reference sequence). Trimming took 7 bases from V and 3 from J, leaving 29 bases between them. CDR3 DNA sequence: TGTGCCAGCACCCGCCCCCCAAGGTACCGGGACAAAGCGACAGATACGCAGTATTTT. It yields the protein CASTRPPRYRDKATDTQYF. Full variable domain (rest looked up from reference TRBV7-9 and TRBJ2-3): DTGVSQNPRHKITKRGQNVTFRCDPISEHNRLYWYRQTLGQGPEFLTYFQNEAQLEKSRLLSDRFSAERPKGSFSTLEIQRTEQGDSAMYLCASTRPPRYRDKATDTQYFGPGTRLTVL.